The 12 T cell receptor beta chains presented below share a single source sample, sequenced in a study of CD8+ T cells in alopecia areata. Isolated RNA was reverse transcribed into cDNA used as the sequencing template. Some clones are missing from TCRdb's copy, which holds only in-frame ones; the method was immunoSEQ multiplex PCR. The sample consists of some 200,000 clones, around three fifths of them appearing once. Source material: CD8+ T cells sorted from blood. These receptors originate from a human donor in good health.

V is TRBV30 and J is TRBJ2-6, with D maybe TRBD1 (6 bases). Germline CDR1 GTSNPN, CDR2 SVGIG (reference sequence). The CDR3 has 15 amino acids. V was trimmed by 0 bases and J by 0 bases, leaving 6 bases between them. CDR3 in DNA: TGTGCCTGGAGTGTGGACAGCTCTGGGGCCAACGTCCTGACTTTC. Protein product: CAWSVDSSGANVLTF.

The chain has TRBV18 and TRBJ2-7; the match to TRBD1 covers 9 bases. V shed 1 base and J 3 bases; nucleotides not matched to a gene: 7. The CDR3 length is 16 residues. CDR1 KGHSH and CDR2 LQKENI come from the germline V gene. The CDR3 sequence is CASSPRTGESLYEQYF. DNA of the CDR3: TGTGCCAGCTCACCACGGACAGGGGAGAGCCTCTACGAGCAGTACTTC.

The V gene is TRBV28, the J gene TRBJ1-1; D perhaps matches TRBD1 (6 bases). CDR1 and CDR2 (germline): MDHEN, SYDVKM. The CDR3 sequence is 18 residues long. V was trimmed by 5 bases and J by 3 bases, leaving 25 bases between them. The CDR3 reads CASSRIPATGRLDTEAFF. CDR3 sequence (DNA): TGTGCCAGCAGTCGAATACCCGCCACAGGGAGGTTGGACACTGAAGCTTTCTTT.

This clone was observed once. The chain combines TRBV11-2 with TRBJ2-1, with D possibly matching TRBD1 (5 bases). Trimming took off 5 bases at V and 10 bases at J, with 12 bases between the two ends. CDR3 length: 12 amino acids. Germline loops: CDR1 SGHAT, CDR2 FQNNGV. This CDR3 reads CASSVGVQEQFF. CDR3 sequence (DNA): TGTGCCAGCAGCGTAGGGGTCCAGGAGCAGTTCTTC.

The table lists this clone with a few counts. V usage is TRBV6-1 and J usage is TRBJ2-3; D gene uncertain. V was pared by 2 bases and J by 6 bases, with 9 bases between. CDR1 is MNHNS and CDR2 is SASEGT in the germline V gene. The CDR3 totals 13 residues. The CDR3 is CASSELRADTQYF. The CDR3 DNA reads as TGTGCCAGCAGTGAATTAAGGGCGGATACGCAGTATTTT.

In DNA form, the CDR3 reads TGTGCCAGCAGTTTGGGGGCGCACGGGCCTAACTATGGCTACACCTTC. It translates to CASSLGAHGPNYGYTF. This chain joins TRBV27 and TRBJ1-2, with D perhaps TRBD1 (6 bases). The CDR3 is made up of 16 amino acids. V gave up 3 bases and J gave up 0 bases, with 14 bases separating them. Germline CDR1 reads MNHEY; CDR2 reads SMNVEV (reference sequence).

The chain is built from TRBV9 and TRBJ1-4, with 11 bases that match TRBD1. V lost 4 bases, J lost 6 bases, and 8 bases stayed unmatched. There are 16 residues in the CDR3. Looked up from germline, CDR1 is SGDLS and CDR2 is YYNGEE. In DNA form, the CDR3 reads TGTGCCAGCAGCCAAGGACAGGGGGCCGAGTATGAAAAACTGTTTTTT. Translation gives CASSQGQGAEYEKLFF.

This clone has more than one count but fewer than ten. The chain carries TRBV7-9 and TRBJ2-5, with 12 bases aligning to TRBD2. The CDR3 runs to 14 residues. J gave up 3 bases and V 5 bases, and 1 base lay outside the gene matches. Germline CDR1 is SEHNR and CDR2 is FQNEAQ (reference sequence). CDR3 region: CASSRTSGEETQYF. The CDR3 DNA reads TGTGCCAGCAGCCGGACTAGCGGGGAAGAGACCCAGTACTTC.

This clone was observed once. This rearrangement joins TRBV7-9 to TRBJ2-7; possibly TRBD2 for D (5 bases). The CDR3 loop spans 12 amino acids. From germline, CDR1 is SEHNR and CDR2 FQNEAQ (reference sequence). This CDR3 is CASDQDRGEQYF. The CDR3 nucleotides read TGTGCAAGCGATCAGGATCGGGGCGAGCAGTACTTC.

J is TRBJ2-7 and V is TRBV6-1; 7 positions agree with TRBD1. CDR3 length: 13 residues. V shed 8 bases, J shed 1 base, and the junction held 5 bases outside the gene matches. Germline values: CDR1 MNHNS, CDR2 SASEGT. The chain's CDR3 is CASRDSPSYEQYF. The CDR3 DNA reads TGTGCCAGCCGGGACAGCCCTTCCTACGAGCAGTACTTC.

V and J are TRBV6-6 and TRBJ2-5; 10 bases are a match to TRBD2. This CDR3 has 16 amino acids. The germline CDR1 and CDR2 sequences are MNHNY and SVGAGI (reference sequence). Trimming at V came to 5 bases and at J to 4 bases, leaving 10 bases not matched to a gene. CDR3 DNA: TGTGCCAGCAGTGCTCTAGCGGGGGAAAGTAGAGAGACCCAGTACTTC. Encoded protein: CASSALAGESRETQYF.

The chain joins TRBV9 to TRBJ2-3; 13 nucleotides align to TRBD2. The ends lost 6 bases at V and 2 bases at J; junction bases unmatched: 6. Germline-derived CDR1 and CDR2 are SGDLS and YYNGEE. The CDR3 runs to 16 residues. CDR3 DNA: TGTGCCAGCACTCCGGGACTAGCGGGGTCCACAGATACGCAGTATTTT. It is translated as CASTPGLAGSTDTQYF.